This record covers a single T cell receptor beta chain. Its specific antigen is unknown. Per-base qualities were not stored, and no clone one base away is much larger. This sample stems from a study of post-analysis software for immune sequencing data (dated by TCRdb to 2015 to 2017). Turning to the overall study: The recorded disease courses included relapsing-remitting, secondary progressive and progressive-relapsing multiple sclerosis, and some patients had no subtype annotation. A subset of samples was prepared in parallel using single-end sample barcoding, then pooled and co-amplified after Illumina adapter ligation. The multiple sclerosis patient repertoires were compared with around ten previously published healthy control repertoires from donors aged about 6 to 26 years.

The investigation overall reported the following: Normalized Chao1 diversity was significantly lower in multiple sclerosis patients than controls, suggesting substantial peripheral T-cell clonal expansion. Several TRBV segments, including TRBV5-6, TRBV5-1 and TRBV20-1, were significantly more frequent in patients than controls. The multiple sclerosis patient group was slightly younger than the control group. Strong co-clustering of samples prepared in the same batch was shown by direct clustering with F measure, prompting a batch-effect correction.

TCR beta repertoires were profiled from peripheral blood of about a dozen young patients with multiple sclerosis to demonstrate the VDJtools post-analysis software. Multiple sclerosis patients were children and adolescents aged about 6 to 15 years. The receptor library was made with PCR. Sequencing was carried out with an Illumina HiSeq 2500. To reduce PCR and sequencing biases, unique molecular identifiers were built into the TCR beta cDNA libraries. Every 1 to 10 million input T cells yielded 500,000 or so cDNA molecules, meaning each molecule approximated one T cell. The same protocol used for the earlier healthy control dataset was applied to prepare and sequence the patient libraries. Samples belonging to the same batch were prepared together, multiplexed and sequenced on a shared HiSeq lane. On the authors' methods: MIGEC was used to process the raw barcoded reads, and molecular identifier groups with only a single read were discarded before consensus assembly and CDR3 extraction. VDJtools was used for post-analysis of the clonotype tables, with diversity normalized by down-sampling every dataset to the smallest sample size. In repertoire overlap clustering, CDR3 amino acid sequences, but not nucleotide sequences, were matched to correct batch-related cross-sample contamination. The public sequencing data were trimmed at Q25 with fastp and processed into clonotypes with MiXCR by TCRdb, which kept only in-frame beta chains. Every entry covers one CDR3 protein and lists the most common genes and DNA from its rows. V and J calls and clone size were set by TCRdb, not the authors. In this sample the table shows approximately 630,000 distinct CDR3 sequences, roughly three fifths of which occur a single time. Around 11% of the sample goes to the ten largest clones.

For CDR1 and CDR2, the germline V gene lists SNHLY and FYNNEI. Between the V and J ends, shortened by 8 bases and 1 base respectively, the junction contains 14 bases. From cysteine to phenylalanine, the CDR3 is 14 amino acids long. Just the 42-base CDR3 DNA is kept, in frame starting at base 1. Input material: blood. The sequence links TRBV2 to TRBJ2-5; the D gene remains uncertain. The TCR was taken from a girl aged 2 to 9 with multiple sclerosis. The CDR3 reads CASSPTSSQETQYF. The nucleotides read TGTGCCAGCTCCCCAACCAGTAGCCAAGAGACCCAGTACTTC. When the CDR3 is completed using the reference TRBV2 and TRBJ2-5 genes on either side, the full variable domain is EPEVTQTPSHQVTQMGQEVILRCVPISNHLYFYWYRQILGQKVEFLVSFYNNEISEKSEIFDDQFSVERPDGSNFTLKIRSTKLEDSAMYFCASSPTSSQETQYFGPGTRLLVL.